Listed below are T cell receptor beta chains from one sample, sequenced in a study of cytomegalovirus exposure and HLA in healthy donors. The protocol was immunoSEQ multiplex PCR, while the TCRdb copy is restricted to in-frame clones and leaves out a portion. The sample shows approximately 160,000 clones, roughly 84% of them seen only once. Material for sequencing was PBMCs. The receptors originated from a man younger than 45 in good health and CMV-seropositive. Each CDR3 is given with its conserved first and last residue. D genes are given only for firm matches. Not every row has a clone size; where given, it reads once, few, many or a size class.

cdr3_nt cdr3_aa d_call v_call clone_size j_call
TGTGCCATCAGTGACACCCCCCGGGAGGGGGGACCCCTCCACTTT CAISDTPREGGPLHF . TRBV10-3 . TRBJ1-6
TGTGCCAGCAGCCCAGGGTTTACCACTGAAGCTTTCTTT CASSPGFTTEAFF . TRBV11-1 . TRBJ1-1
TGTGCCAGCAGTCCCCCCGGGACAGGGAATGAAAAACTGTTTTTT CASSPPGTGNEKLFF TRBD1 TRBV28 . TRBJ1-4
TGTGCCAGCAAGCGGACCACCTACGAGCAGTACTTC CASKRTTYEQYF . TRBV28 . TRBJ2-7
TGTGCCAGCAGCCTGCGACTAGCGGCGTACCAAGAGACCCAGTACTTC CASSLRLAAYQETQYF TRBD2 TRBV11-1 once TRBJ2-5
TGTGCCAGCAGTGAATTAGGACAGTATAATTCACCCCTCCACTTT CASSELGQYNSPLHF . TRBV25-1 . TRBJ1-6
TGTGCCATCAGTGGCGACAGGGTCGAGACCCAGTACTTC CAISGDRVETQYF TRBD1 TRBV10-3 . TRBJ2-5
TGTGCCAGCAGAAGGGGGACAGGGATGAGCAATCAGCCCCAGCATTTT CASRRGTGMSNQPQHF TRBD1 TRBV27 . TRBJ1-5
TGTGCCAGCAGCAAATCCGAAGAAATAGGGGGCGGAAACACCATATATTTT CASSKSEEIGGGNTIYF . TRBV21-1 . TRBJ1-3
TGTGCCAGCAGCTTACTAGCGGGCCCCAGACCACAAAGCACAGATACGCAGTATTTT CASSLLAGPRPQSTDTQYF . TRBV12-1 . TRBJ2-3
TGTGCCAGCAGAGAGACAAGGGACATGGAAAAACTGTTTTTT CASRETRDMEKLFF . TRBV6-1 few TRBJ1-4
TGTGCCAGCAGCCCCGCGAACTATGGCTACACCTTC CASSPANYGYTF . TRBV28 . TRBJ1-2
TGTGCCAGCAGCGTGGGACTAGGGCCCACAGATACGCAGTATTTT CASSVGLGPTDTQYF TRBD2 TRBV5-4 . TRBJ2-3
TGTGCCAGCAGCGGAGGGACAGGGAGGCAAGAGACCCAGTACTTC CASSGGTGRQETQYF TRBD1 TRBV11-2 . TRBJ2-5
TGTGCCAGCAGTGAGTGCCCCGGGACAGGGGACCCCCTCGTGAGCGAGCAGTACTTC CASSECPGTGDPLVSEQYF TRBD1 TRBV6-4 . TRBJ2-7
TGTGCCAGCAGCTTAGACAGGGGGCGATACGAGCAGTACTTC CASSLDRGRYEQYF TRBD1 TRBV7-2 . TRBJ2-7
TGCGCCAGCAGCTTCGGGACAGGGGTGGGCGAGCAGTACTTC CASSFGTGVGEQYF TRBD1 TRBV5-1 once TRBJ2-7
TGTGCCAGCTCACCACCGAGGACAGACTCTGGAAACACCATATATTTT CASSPPRTDSGNTIYF . TRBV18 . TRBJ1-3
TGTGCCAGCAGTGAAATGGGACAGGCCGTCTACGAGCAGTACTTC CASSEMGQAVYEQYF TRBD1 TRBV6-1 . TRBJ2-7
TGTGCCAGCACTCTCAGCGGGAGAAGCACAGATACGCAGTATTTT CASTLSGRSTDTQYF TRBD2 TRBV5-4 . TRBJ2-3
TGTGCCACCACCTCCGGACGGGGCGAGCAGTACTTC CATTSGRGEQYF . TRBV10-3 once TRBJ2-7
TGTGCCAGTAGACACGCAAGCTCTGGAAACACCATATATTTT CASRHASSGNTIYF . TRBV19 . TRBJ1-3
TGTGCCGGCCGAGACAGGGAATTGGACGGGGAGCTGTTTTTT CAGRDRELDGELFF TRBD1 TRBV28 . TRBJ2-2
TGTGCCAGCAGTGAGCAGGGATACAATGAGCAGTTCTTC CASSEQGYNEQFF . TRBV2 . TRBJ2-1
TGTGCCAGCAGCGGGGTAACAGGGCGAGAGACCCAGTACTTC CASSGVTGRETQYF . TRBV7-7 . TRBJ2-5
TGTGCCACCAGTGTCCTAGCGGGGGGGATGGGGGAGCAGTACTTC CATSVLAGGMGEQYF TRBD2 TRBV15 . TRBJ2-7
TGTGCCAGCAGCTTAAGACTAGTTGACACCGGGGAGCTGTTTTTT CASSLRLVDTGELFF . TRBV5-6 . TRBJ2-2
TGTGCCAGCAGCATAGGACTAGGGAGAACAGATACGCAGTATTTT CASSIGLGRTDTQYF TRBD2 TRBV5-4 . TRBJ2-3
TGCAGCGTTGTAGCGGGACCCCGCACAGATACGCAGTATTTT CSVVAGPRTDTQYF TRBD2 TRBV29-1 . TRBJ2-3
TGTGCCAGCAGGGGTACTAGCTCCTACGAGCAGTACTTC CASRGTSSYEQYF . TRBV2 . TRBJ2-7
TGTGCCAGCAGCTTCAACAGGGCAGACGAGCAGTACTTC CASSFNRADEQYF . TRBV11-3 . TRBJ2-7
TGTGCCACCCTAGACAGCCAGAACACCGGGGAGCTGTTTTTT CATLDSQNTGELFF . TRBV19 . TRBJ2-2
TGTGCCAGCAGCCCCAGGCCAGAAAGCACAGATACGCAGTATTTT CASSPRPESTDTQYF . TRBV5-5 . TRBJ2-3
TGTGCCAGCAGCGTCCGTCCTCAGACCTACGAGCAGTACTTC CASSVRPQTYEQYF . TRBV9 . TRBJ2-7
TGTGCCAGCAGTCGGAGCGGGAGCTACGAGCAGTACTTC CASSRSGSYEQYF TRBD2 TRBV6-6 . TRBJ2-7
TGTGCCAGCAGTTTATGGACAAACACTGAAGCTTTCTTT CASSLWTNTEAFF . TRBV28 . TRBJ1-1
TGTGCCAGCAGCCAGGGACAGGGTTTAGGAAAACTGTTTTTT CASSQGQGLGKLFF TRBD1 TRBV11-2 once TRBJ1-4
TGTGCCAGCAGCGTAGCTACCTGGGGGCTGGTTTCGGATACGCAGTATTTT CASSVATWGLVSDTQYF . TRBV9 . TRBJ2-3
TGCGCCAGCAGTGAAGGGCAGGACAGCTCCTACGAGCAGTACTTC CASSEGQDSSYEQYF . TRBV10-2 . TRBJ2-7
TGCGCCAGCAGGGCCGTGTATAGCAATCAGCCCCAGCATTTT CASRAVYSNQPQHF . TRBV5-1 . TRBJ1-5
TGTGCCAGCAGCCCTAGCGGGAGTCGCTACAATGAGCAGTTCTTC CASSPSGSRYNEQFF TRBD2 TRBV7-6 once TRBJ2-1
TGTGCCAGCAGCCCAGGGACTAGCGGGAGATACTCGGAGAGCAATGAGCAGTTCTTC CASSPGTSGRYSESNEQFF TRBD2 TRBV7-3 . TRBJ2-1
TGTGCCAGCAGTGAAAAGCCCTCCCAGCCCCAGCATTTT CASSEKPSQPQHF . TRBV6-1 once TRBJ1-5
TGTGCCAGCAGCACTCGACAGGGGATGAACACTGAAGCTTTCTTT CASSTRQGMNTEAFF TRBD1 TRBV7-8 . TRBJ1-1
TGTGCCAGCAGCTTAGCCCGGGGCGGGGGGCATCCCGACAATGAGCAGTTCTTC CASSLARGGGHPDNEQFF TRBD2 TRBV7-6 . TRBJ2-1
TGTGCCAGCAGCTTAGGGCTAGCGGGGGGGCGTAACACCGGGGAGCTGTTTTTT CASSLGLAGGRNTGELFF TRBD2 TRBV7-2 . TRBJ2-2
TGTGCCAGCAGCACCTTGTCGTCCGCGCGGATAGGTATAACGAGCTACACCTTC CASSTLSSARIGITSYTF . TRBV21-1 . TRBJ1-2
TGTGCCATCAGTGAGACGGACAGGGAACGGGCTTTCTTT CAISETDRERAFF TRBD1 TRBV10-3 . TRBJ1-1
TGTGCCAGCAGCTTACGACAGGACTATGGCTACACCTTC CASSLRQDYGYTF . TRBV7-3 . TRBJ1-2
TGTGCCAGCACTACAGGGCTCACAGATACGCAGTATTTT CASTTGLTDTQYF . TRBV13 once TRBJ2-3
TGTGCCTGGAGTGTACAGGGGTACGAGCAGTACTTC CAWSVQGYEQYF TRBD1 TRBV30 once TRBJ2-7
TGTGCCATCAGTGAGTTGACAGGGGTTGGTGGCTACACCTTC CAISELTGVGGYTF TRBD1 TRBV10-3 . TRBJ1-2
TGTGCCAGCAGTGAATATGGGGGTTTGGGAGGGTCTGGGTCCCAGCATTTT CASSEYGGLGGSGSQHF . TRBV6-1 . TRBJ1-5
TGTGCCAGCAGTTTGTACGACAGGGGCCAGGAGACCCAGTACTTC CASSLYDRGQETQYF TRBD1 TRBV27 . TRBJ2-5
TGTGCCAGCTCAGTCAGCGGGAGAGTGGACTCTGGGGCCAACGTCCTGACTTTC CASSVSGRVDSGANVLTF TRBD2 TRBV18 . TRBJ2-6
TGTGCAAGTCGACCCCCCGAGGGCTACGAGCAGTACTTC CASRPPEGYEQYF . TRBV12-2 . TRBJ2-7
TGTGCCAGCAGCTTAGCGGACAGGTTCTATGGCTACACCTTC CASSLADRFYGYTF TRBD1 TRBV5-4 few TRBJ1-2